Below are 12 T cell receptor beta chains sequenced from a single sample in a study of shared clonotypes between healthy human individuals. Profiled with immunoSEQ multiplex PCR; TCRdb holds only in-frame clones, not every one. The sample contains some 550,000 clones, approximately 97% of which appear only once. Sequenced material: naive CD4+ T cells sorted from blood. As for subset: CD45RA+ positively selected. These receptors all stem from a woman aged 30 to 39 in good health.

The chain uses TRBV7-2 and TRBJ2-1, with TRBD2 matching 10 bases. Germline V gives CDR1 SGHTA, CDR2 FQGNSA. This CDR3 has 14 amino acids. Unmatched junction bases numbered 10, after V lost 5 bases and J lost 12 bases. The CDR3 sequence is CASSPLAGAQTQFF. The DNA for the CDR3 is TGTGCCAGCAGCCCCCTAGCGGGAGCACAAACGCAGTTCTTC.

The chain is built from TRBV18 and TRBJ2-1, with 11 nucleotides matching TRBD2. Germline lookup yields CDR1 KGHSH and CDR2 LQKENI. V lost 3 bases, J lost 4 bases, and 8 bases stayed unmatched. The CDR3 has 17 residues. CDR3 coding DNA: TGTGCCAGCTCACCGCTTCCCGGGACTAGCGGATACAATGAGCAGTTCTTC. It is translated as CASSPLPGTSGYNEQFF.

J is TRBJ2-1 and V is TRBV29-1; TRBD1 matches 12 bases. The J segment lost 8 bases and the V segment lost 7 bases, leaving 3 bases of the junction unmatched. This CDR3 contains 12 residues. Germline values: CDR1 SQVTM, CDR2 ANQGSEA. In DNA, the CDR3 is TGCAGCGCCGGGACAGGGGGCTATGAGCAGTTCTTC. It yields the protein CSAGTGGYEQFF.

The rearrangement joins TRBV5-3 to TRBJ2-7; D unresolved. TRBV5-3 is noted as an ORF with a role that remains uncertain. CDR3 size: 14 residues. Trimming took off 1 base at V and 3 bases at J, with 11 bases between the two ends. The CDR3 reads CARSLFDDFYEQYF. In nucleotides, the CDR3 is TGTGCCAGAAGCTTGTTCGACGATTTCTACGAGCAGTACTTC.

This rearrangement joins TRBV7-9 to TRBJ2-7, with D tentatively TRBD2 (6 bases). The V end lost 1 base, the J end lost 2 bases, and 12 bases lay between the germline ends. There are 15 residues in the CDR3. Per germline, CDR1 SEHNR and CDR2 FQNEAQ (reference sequence). The CDR3 DNA reads as TGTGCCAGCAGCTTAGGAGCGGGCTTAACCTACGAGCAGTACTTC. Translation gives CASSLGAGLTYEQYF.

This clone appeared once. J is TRBJ2-3 and V is TRBV11-2; 9 nucleotides match TRBD2. The germline gives CDR1 SGHAT, CDR2 FQNNGV. J gave up 6 bases and V 5 bases, and 12 bases lay outside the gene matches. CDR3 length: 16 residues. The DNA for the CDR3 is TGTGCCAGCAGCCCGCGGGGACTAGCAGGGGCGGATACGCAGTATTTT. Amino acid sequence: CASSPRGLAGADTQYF.

The chain employs TRBV28 and TRBJ2-1, with D perhaps being TRBD1 or TRBD2 (5 bases each). Looked up from germline, CDR1 is MDHEN and CDR2 is SYDVKM. Trimming pared 2 bases from V and 12 bases from J, leaving 14 bases between. This CDR3 comprises 13 residues. The CDR3 DNA follows: TGTGCCAGCAGTTTACGGGGCCCCCAAGGGCAGTTCTTC. Its translation is CASSLRGPQGQFF. Full variable domain (missing parts from reference TRBV28 and TRBJ2-1): DVKVTQSSRYLVKRTGEKVFLECVQDMDHENMFWYRQDPGLGLRLIYFSYDVKMKEKGDIPEGYSVSREKKERFSLILESASTNQTSMYLCASSLRGPQGQFFGPGTRLTVL.

J is TRBJ2-1 and V is TRBV5-1, with TRBD2 matching over 10 bases. Germline V gene lookup returns CDR1 SGHRS and CDR2 YFSETQ. With 2 bases clipped from V and 2 bases from J, the junction kept 7 bases outside the gene matches. This CDR3 is 17 amino acids long. The CDR3 loop reads CASSFYRTSGTYNEQFF. The DNA for the CDR3 is TGCGCCAGCAGCTTTTATAGAACTAGCGGGACCTACAATGAGCAGTTCTTC.

The chain uses TRBV4-3 and TRBJ1-2; D might be TRBD1 (6 bases). Germline CDR1 and CDR2: LGHNA and YSLEER. V was trimmed by 1 base and J by 2 bases, leaving 14 bases between them. CDR3 length equals 16 residues. The CDR3 sequence is CASSQGPDRPNYGYTF. As DNA, the CDR3 is TGCGCCAGCAGCCAAGGTCCCGACAGGCCCAACTATGGCTACACCTTC.

This chain connects TRBV5-6 to TRBJ2-4; a weak D match, TRBD1 (5 bases). CDR3 size: 17 residues. The V end was cut by 1 base, the J end by 0 bases, with 14 bases between. Germline CDR1 reads SGHDT; CDR2 reads YYEEEE. CDR3 in DNA: TGTGCCAGCAGCTTGCGACAGCTCCGTAAAGCCAAAAACATTCAGTACTTC. It specifies CASSLRQLRKAKNIQYF. Together with reference TRBV5-6 and TRBJ2-4, the CDR3 gives the full variable domain: DAGVTQSPTHLIKTRGQQVTLRCSPKSGHDTVSWYQQALGQGPQFIFQYYEEEERQRGNFPDRFSGHQFPNYSSELNVNALLLGDSALYLCASSLRQLRKAKNIQYFGAGTRLSVL.

This chain connects TRBV5-4 to TRBJ2-7; D not resolved. Germline loops: CDR1 SGHNT, CDR2 YYREEE (reference sequence). V was cut by 4 bases and J by 5 bases, with 19 bases left in between. The CDR3 has 15 residues. CDR3 bases: TGTGCCAGCAGCCCGATGCCCGGTCCAGTCCACGAGCAGTACTTC. Protein product: CASSPMPGPVHEQYF.

J is TRBJ2-1 and V is TRBV28; weak D call: TRBD1 (5 bases). Trimming left V 4 bases short and J 6 bases short, with 13 bases between. CDR3 size: 14 residues. Per the germline V gene, CDR1 is MDHEN and CDR2 is SYDVKM. CDR3 region: CASSWNGRVNEQFF. The CDR3 nucleotides read TGTGCCAGCAGTTGGAATGGCAGGGTCAATGAGCAGTTCTTC.